These 7 T cell receptor beta chains came from one sample sequenced in a study of cytomegalovirus exposure and HLA in healthy donors. The PCR employed 60 Vbeta primers together with 13 Jbeta primers. Assay used: immunoSEQ multiplex PCR; TCRdb lists only in-frame clones, some missing. The sample lists 160,000 or so clones, about 85% occurring once. Sequencing was done on a sample of PBMCs. Receptors were obtained from a woman between 18 and 29 years old in good health and CMV-seronegative.

V usage is TRBV9 and J usage is TRBJ1-4; D uncertain. Germline CDR1 SGDLS, CDR2 YYNGEE. Trimming left V 4 bases short and J 7 bases short, with 26 bases between. CDR3 length: 18 residues. DNA of the CDR3: TGTGCCAGCAGCCCCTCCCGGAGAGAGGGAGGTTTGGGTGAAAAACTGTTTTTT. It codes for CASSPSRREGGLGEKLFF.

The V and J genes are TRBV6-5 and TRBJ2-1; tentative D call: TRBD1 (5 bases). Germline-derived CDR1 and CDR2 are MNHEY and SVGAGI. The CDR3 extends over 13 amino acids. V lost 7 bases and J lost 7, with 14 bases in between. The CDR3 nucleotides read TGTGCCAGCACTCGGGCAGGGTTGAATGAGCAGTTCTTC. It translates to CASTRAGLNEQFF.

J is TRBJ2-3 and V is TRBV4-1; TRBD2 might be the D (6 bases). Germline V CDR1 and CDR2: MGHRA, YSYEKL. CDR3 length: 13 amino acids. V was clipped by 1 base and J by 6 bases, with 8 bases between them. This CDR3 is CASSQGLVDTQYF. The CDR3 DNA reads as TGCGCCAGCAGCCAAGGACTAGTCGATACGCAGTATTTT.

This chain connects TRBV2 to TRBJ2-7, with D possibly being TRBD1 (5 bases). Germline assignment: CDR1 SNHLY and CDR2 FYNNEI. This CDR3 has 12 amino acids. Trimming removed 7 bases from V and 5 bases from J, with 12 bases in between. CDR3 nucleotides: TGTGCCAGCAATCTAGGGGAAGACGAGCAGTACTTC. Amino acids: CASNLGEDEQYF.

The chain combines TRBV28 with TRBJ2-7; 14 bases line up with TRBD2. This CDR3 comprises 21 residues. After removal of 1 base from V and 3 bases from J, the junction contained 17 bases not matched to a gene. Germline CDR1 and CDR2: MDHEN and SYDVKM. The CDR3, as DNA: TGTGCCAGCAGTTTATTTTTCGGGCTAGGGACTAGCGGGAGACTTAGCTACGAGCAGTACTTC. Protein product: CASSLFFGLGTSGRLSYEQYF.

This clone appeared once. This sequence joins TRBV5-4 and TRBJ1-2; 7 positions match TRBD1. Trimming took 0 bases from V and 8 from J; bases not matched to a gene: 4. Germline assignment: CDR1 SGHNT and CDR2 YYREEE (reference sequence). This CDR3 has 13 residues. The CDR3 sequence is CASSLGQGGGYTF. The DNA for the CDR3 is TGTGCCAGCAGCTTGGGACAGGGTGGCGGCTACACCTTC.

This chain connects TRBV11-2 to TRBJ2-7, with a weak D call TRBD2 (5 bases). Germline V CDR1 and CDR2: SGHAT, FQNNGV. The CDR3 has 16 amino acids. The V end lost 3 bases, the J end lost 0 bases, and 15 bases lay between the germline ends. The CDR3 region is CASSFGRGRDSYEQYF. CDR3 sequence (DNA): TGTGCCAGCAGCTTTGGTCGGGGTCGGGACTCCTACGAGCAGTACTTC.